Listed below are T cell receptor beta chains from one sample, sequenced in a study of blood T cell repertoires in COVID-19. Assay used: immunoSEQ multiplex PCR; TCRdb lists only in-frame clones, some missing. The profile shows some 130,000 clones, around 89% of them singletons. The sequencing input was peripheral blood. These receptors all come from a man in his sixties with active or convalescent COVID-19. Each CDR3 is given with its conserved first and last residue. A D gene is named only where the DNA matches it firmly. Clone sizes are given selectively: once, few, many, or a class where the clone is expanded.

d_call j_call v_call clone_size cdr3_nt cdr3_aa
NA TRBJ1-1 TRBV6-5 NA TGTGCCAGCACCCTAGGGAGGACGAACACTGAAGCTTTCTTT CASTLGRTNTEAFF
NA TRBJ1-1 TRBV4-3 few TGCGCCAGCAGCCAAGTCAACAGGGAGGGCACTGAAGCTTTCTTT CASSQVNREGTEAFF
NA TRBJ2-6 TRBV25-1 NA TGTGCCAGCAGTGTTAGCCTGGCTTCTGGGGCCAACGTCCTGACTTTC CASSVSLASGANVLTF
TRBD2 TRBJ2-1 TRBV5-4 NA TGTGCCAGCAGCCCGACTAGCGGGAGGGTGGGCAATGAGCAGTTCTTC CASSPTSGRVGNEQFF
NA TRBJ2-7 TRBV6-6 once TGTGCCAGCAGTTACGACGGGGGTAGGGACGAGCAGTACTTC CASSYDGGRDEQYF
NA TRBJ1-2 TRBV18 NA TGTGCCAGCTCATCGGGGGGTGGCTATGGCTACACCTTC CASSSGGGYGYTF
TRBD1 TRBJ1-6 TRBV30 NA TGTGCCTGGAGTGGTGGGACAGGGCGTCAGTGGGCCCTCCACTTT CAWSGGTGRQWALHF
NA TRBJ1-1 TRBV4-3 NA TGCGCCAGCAGCCAAGAAGGGGAATCCACTGAAGCTTTCTTT CASSQEGESTEAFF
NA TRBJ2-3 TRBV18 NA TGTGCCAGCTCACTCCTTAGCGGCACAGATACGCAGTATTTT CASSLLSGTDTQYF
TRBD1 TRBJ1-2 TRBV6-5 NA TGTGCCAGCAGTCCGACAGGGGGCGCGTCTGGCTACACCTTC CASSPTGGASGYTF
TRBD1 TRBJ1-2 TRBV15 NA TGTGCCACCAGCGGGCCACAGGGGGCGCCTTATGGCTGCACCTTC CATSGPQGAPYGCTF
NA TRBJ1-2 TRBV24-1 NA TGTGCCACCAGTCCCAGGGCGGAGTATGGCTACACCTTC CATSPRAEYGYTF
TRBD2 TRBJ2-5 TRBV4-2 once TGTGCCAGCAGCCAAATACTAGCGGGGTGGGAGACCCAGTACTTC CASSQILAGWETQYF
TRBD1 TRBJ1-5 TRBV19 NA TGTGCCAGTAGTATTGAGGACAGGGGTGTCGGGCAGCCCCAGCATTTT CASSIEDRGVGQPQHF
TRBD2 TRBJ2-1 TRBV5-6 NA TGTGCCAGCAGCTTGACACTAGCGGGAGGGCTGGGGGGCGATGAGCAGTTCTTC CASSLTLAGGLGGDEQFF
TRBD2 TRBJ2-1 TRBV7-2 NA TGTGCCAGCAGCCTCCCGTCCCGGGGAGGGATAAGCTCCTACAATGAGCAGTTCTTC CASSLPSRGGISSYNEQFF
NA TRBJ2-3 TRBV11-2 NA TGTGCCAGCAGCCGGACTTACAACACAGATACGCAGTATTTT CASSRTYNTDTQYF
NA TRBJ2-1 TRBV6-2/TRBV6-3 NA TGTGCCAGCAGTTGGGTTAGGGGTGAGCAGTTCTTC CASSWVRGEQFF
NA TRBJ2-2 TRBV6-1 NA TGTGCCAGCAGTGTGGTGACGGACAACTATTTCGCCGGGGAGCTGTTTTTT CASSVVTDNYFAGELFF
TRBD1 TRBJ2-3 TRBV7-9 NA TGTGCCAGCAGCGAACCGGGACAGGGACGAGATACGCAGTATTTT CASSEPGQGRDTQYF
NA TRBJ1-4 TRBV27 NA TGTGCCAGCACCTCACTGGGGGGGCGCGAAAAACTGTTTTTT CASTSLGGREKLFF
NA TRBJ1-2 TRBV5-1 NA TGCGCCAGTAGAGAGGACAGCAACTATGGCTACACCTTC CASREDSNYGYTF
NA TRBJ1-5 TRBV6-6 NA TGTGCCAGCACCACGACCGGGAGTCAGCCCCAGCATTTT CASTTTGSQPQHF
NA TRBJ2-3 TRBV29-1 NA TGCAGCGCATATACTAGCACAGATACGCAGTATTTT CSAYTSTDTQYF
NA TRBJ2-3 TRBV27 NA TGTGCCAGCAGTGGTCGACTAGGAGGGGATACGCAGTATTTT CASSGRLGGDTQYF
NA TRBJ2-5 TRBV6-7 NA TGTGCCAGCAGTTACTCCCAATGGGGGAGGGGGTGCGAGACCCAGTACTTC CASSYSQWGRGCETQYF
TRBD1 TRBJ1-1 TRBV19 NA TGTGCCAGTAAAAAAACGGGACAGGGTCTTGCCGCCACTGAAGCTTTCTTT CASKKTGQGLAATEAFF
NA TRBJ1-4 TRBV4-2 NA TGTGCCAGCAGCCCCGGAGGGAGCGGGACCGATGAAAAACTGTTTTTT CASSPGGSGTDEKLFF
NA TRBJ1-1 TRBV10-3 NA TGTGCCATCAGTGAGTCGAGGACAACGAACACTGAAGCTTTCTTT CAISESRTTNTEAFF
TRBD1 TRBJ1-6 TRBV6-5 NA TGTGCCAGCAGCTCCGGGACAGGGACTTCACCCCTCCACTTT CASSSGTGTSPLHF
TRBD2 TRBJ2-1 TRBV6-2/TRBV6-3 NA TGTGCCAGCAGCCCAATGACCGGGACTAGCGGCCCCGGCAATGAGCAGTTCTTC CASSPMTGTSGPGNEQFF
TRBD2 TRBJ2-7 TRBV6-5 NA TGTGCCAGCAGGTGGGGCTCGGGGGGGGGCTACGAGCAGTACTTC CASRWGSGGGYEQYF
NA TRBJ1-4 TRBV2 NA TGTGCCAGCGCTAGGAGAGGGAATGAAAAACTGTTTTTT CASARRGNEKLFF
TRBD1 TRBJ2-1 TRBV12-3/TRBV12-4 NA TGTGCCAGCACCCGGGACAGGGGGAATGAGCAGTTCTTC CASTRDRGNEQFF
NA TRBJ1-1 TRBV30 once TGTGCCTGGAGTCCGACGGGGGGGACTGAAGCTTTCTTT CAWSPTGGTEAFF
NA TRBJ1-2 TRBV5-4 NA TGTGCCAGCAGGGTCCAGGCTAACTATGGCTACACCTTC CASRVQANYGYTF
NA TRBJ1-2 TRBV7-3 NA TGTGCCAGCAGCTTAAAGGGCGGCGGCAGGGTCTATGGCTACACCTTC CASSLKGGGRVYGYTF
TRBD1 TRBJ1-2 TRBV28 NA TGTGCCACCTCCCCCTCAGGACAGGGGGCGCCGAACTATGGCTACACCTTC CATSPSGQGAPNYGYTF
NA TRBJ2-5 TRBV28 once TGTGCCAGCAGTTTCCAAAGTCAGCAAGAGACCCAGTACTTC CASSFQSQQETQYF
TRBD1 TRBJ2-1 TRBV7-2 NA TGTGCCAGCAGCTTACGCTCCGGGACAGGGGCCCATGAGCAGTTCTTC CASSLRSGTGAHEQFF
TRBD1 TRBJ1-1 TRBV5-1 NA TGCGCCAGCAGCTTAGCTACAGGGGGCACTGAAGCTTTCTTT CASSLATGGTEAFF